This T cell receptor (beta chain) emerged from a study of Tregs in tolerant kidney transplant recipients. As regards this clone: Antigen unknown. Sequencing ends 3 residues short of the CDR3 end; the germline J gene provides the rest.

The CDR3 consists of 14 residues. Germline V gene lookup returns CDR1 SGHTA and CDR2 FQGNSA. V was pared by 4 bases and J by 3 bases, with 2 bases of the junction left unmatched. Here immunoSEQ multiplex PCR was the method, and the copy in TCRdb shows in-frame clones only, minus some. The sample has 45,000 to 55,000 clones. Study findings and constraints: Biological reproducibility was not directly addressed, but technical replication error appeared minimal.

The material was CD4+ T cells from blood, obtained before the transplant. The origin of this receptor is a human donor who received a combined kidney and bone marrow transplant. The rearrangement joins TRBV7-2 to TRBJ2-1, with 8 bases identical to TRBD1. The sequenced part of the CDR3 DNA is TGTGCCAGCAGCTCCACAGGGGGCTACAATGAG. Amino acids: CASSSTGGYNE. The entire CDR3 reads CASSSTGGYNEQFF.